This T cell receptor beta chain was sequenced during a study of cytomegalovirus exposure and HLA in healthy donors. Study outcomes and limitations: In vitro work confirmed that a few CMV-associated chains recognize CMV antigens. The authors reported that TCR beta sequences could predict HLA-A and HLA-B alleles. These predictions were accurate for most subjects in the first cohort. Across donors, sequencing depth was assumed by presence/absence analyses to be roughly uniform. Exclusion applied to some V segments, including TRBV6-2 and TRBV6-3, as they were indistinguishable.

Germline loops: CDR1 MDHEN, CDR2 SYDVKM. CDR3 length: 13 amino acids. The V and J ends lost 8 bases and 5 bases respectively, with 13 bases between them. Researchers ran the PCR with 60 Vbeta and 13 Jbeta primers. TCRdb's copy holds only in-frame clones and misses some; the assay was immunoSEQ multiplex PCR. In the table there are around 130,000 clones, around 79% of which are singletons. Details on this clone: Antigen unknown.

The specimen was PBMCs. The chain joins TRBV28 to TRBJ1-3, with a weak D call TRBD1 (5 bases). This TCR came from a woman in her 40s in good health and CMV-seropositive. CDR3 coding DNA: TGTGCCAGCGGGGGGGGGACTCGAAACACCATATATTTT. Residues: CASGGGTRNTIYF.